Many counts were recorded for the clone carrying this T cell receptor beta chain. Its target is not known. Sample time point: patch test 2, 6 weeks after DPC sensitization. Documented treatment: therapeutic diphenylcyclopropenone sensitization with weekly scalp DPC. The CDR3 is made up of 13 amino acids. Trimming pared 0 bases from V and 11 bases from J, leaving 12 bases between. Looked up from germline, CDR1 is SEHNR and CDR2 is FQNEAQ (reference sequence). In TCRdb, the RACE reads were re-called with MiXCR into one record per CDR3 protein. The sample holds over 35,000 distinct CDR3 sequences, 8% to 9% seen once. This entry comes from a study of human T cells and chemical hapten exposure. Background on the study: Patients additionally received therapeutic doses of diphenylcyclopropenone on the scalp once a week, and this continued throughout the approximately 26-week study. TCR yield per sample varied, mainly due to pooled library volumes. Study-level findings and limits: Donors, who had alopecia, may show an immune response that differs from healthy people's. There were significantly more large CDR3 similarity clusters among expanded TCRs than among controls.

This material consisted of whole blood, taken in connection with sensitization to the hapten diphenylcyclopropenone (DPC). The chain has TRBV7-9 and TRBJ2-3; D is perhaps TRBD2 (5 bases). The sequence derives from a middle-aged woman with alopecia areata. Some clones in this sample may be carry-over from other donors' samples. This chain's CDR3 is CASSLATAVVQYF. CDR3 DNA sequence: TGTGCCAGCAGCTTAGCCACAGCGGTAGTGCAGTATTTT. The entire variable domain, with the rest obtained from reference TRBV7-9 and TRBJ2-3, is as follows: DTGVSQNPRHKITKRGQNVTFRCDPISEHNRLYWYRQTLGQGPEFLTYFQNEAQLEKSRLLSDRFSAERPKGSFSTLEIQRTEQGDSAMYLCASSLATAVVQYFGPGTRLTVL.